A single sample gave rise to the 14 T cell receptor beta chains below, sequenced in a study of T cells in Graves' hyperthyroidism and ophthalmopathy. Researchers took RNA transcripts and amplified the TCR beta CDR3 regions from them. The HTBI primer set served for first-round RT-PCR of the TCR CDR3. TCRdb redid the calling of the multiplex PCR reads with MiXCR, one entry per CDR3 protein. The sample comprises about 560,000 distinct CDR3 sequences, under 60% of which are singletons, and approximately 8.2% rests with the top ten. Material: peripheral blood or thyroid tissue (not recorded which). The receptors here all came from a woman aged 18-29 years with Graves' hyperthyroidism.

This clonotype has just a few counts. The chain recombines TRBV14 with TRBJ1-6; 10 nucleotides match TRBD1. The CDR3 has 17 residues. The germline V gene encodes CDR1 SGHDN and CDR2 FVKESK. After removal of 1 base from V and 10 bases from J, the junction contained 10 bases not matched to a gene. The CDR3 DNA sequence: TGTGCCAGCAGCCAAGTAAGGGACAGGGGAGCTGAATCACCCCTCCACTTT. Encoded protein: CASSQVRDRGAESPLHF.

The chain uses TRBV16 and TRBJ2-7, with 7 nucleotides matching TRBD1. Germline V CDR1 and CDR2: KGHSY, FQNENV. There are 16 residues in the CDR3. The trim removed 0 bases at V and 1 base at J, leaving 6 bases unmatched. The CDR3 here is CASSQSPGQISYEQYF. The CDR3 DNA reads as TGTGCCAGCAGCCAATCTCCGGGACAGATTTCCTACGAGCAGTACTTC. The whole variable domain, remainder taken from reference TRBV16 and TRBJ2-7, is GEEVAQTPKHLVRGEGQKAKLYCAPIKGHSYVFWYQQVLKNEFKFLISFQNENVFDETGMPKERFSAKCLPNSPCSLEIQATKLEDSAVYFCASSQSPGQISYEQYFGPGTRLTVT.

This clonotype came up once. CDR3 DNA: TGCAGTGCCTTACAGGGGGCATCGGAGACCCAGTACTTC. This sequence encodes CSALQGASETQYF. V gene TRBV20-1 combines with J gene TRBJ2-5; 9 bases fit TRBD1. The CDR3 is 13 amino acids. V shed 6 bases and J 5 bases; nucleotides not matched to a gene: 7. Germline loops: CDR1 DFQATT, CDR2 SNEGSKA (reference sequence).

This sequence joins TRBV7-9 and TRBJ1-2; D might be TRBD1 (5 bases). The ends were cut back, 11 bases at V and 8 bases at J, with 27 bases in the middle. CDR3 length: 15 residues. Per the germline V gene, CDR1 is SEHNR and CDR2 is FQNEAQ (reference sequence). The CDR3: CAGTLRISREGGYTF. CDR3 nucleotide sequence: TGTGCCGGCACCCTACGGATAAGTCGAGAGGGGGGCTACACCTTC.

This clonotype was counted ten times or more. The chain has TRBV29-1 and TRBJ1-5; no clear D gene. The CDR3 loop spans 13 amino acids. V lost 4 bases and J 0 bases, leaving 7 bases between the germline ends. CDR1 and CDR2 from the germline V gene are SQVTM and ANQGSEA. CDR3 loop: CSVAQYSNQPQHF. DNA for the CDR3: TGCAGCGTTGCCCAGTATAGCAATCAGCCCCAGCATTTT.

This clonotype has a handful of counts. This chain connects TRBV12-3 or TRBV12-4 to TRBJ2-7, with D possibly TRBD1 on 6 matching bases. V lost 6 bases and J lost 0, with 18 bases in between. The CDR3 is 16 amino acids. CDR3 sequence: CASSPRGHKSSYEQYF. The CDR3 coding sequence is TGTGCCAGCAGCCCCAGGGGTCACAAGAGCTCCTACGAGCAGTACTTC.

This clonotype was observed many times. The junction departs from germline at one end; a sequencing error may be responsible. This chain joins TRBV2 and TRBJ1-3, with D hard to call. The CDR3 is made up of 14 amino acids. Looked up from germline, CDR1 is SNHLY and CDR2 is FYNNEI. CDR3 coding DNA: TGTGCCAGCAGTGAGCGGACCGCTGGCAACACCATATATTTT. The encoded protein is CASSERTAGNTIYF.

This clonotype was detected only a few times. The rearrangement joins TRBV20-1 to TRBJ1-5, with no clear D. Germline-derived CDR1 and CDR2 are DFQATT and SNEGSKA (reference sequence). Trimming pared 2 bases from V and 0 bases from J, leaving 8 bases between. The CDR3 spans 14 residues. CDR3 nucleotides: TGCAGTGCTAGAACGGGGAATAGCAATCAGCCCCAGCATTTT. Residues: CSARTGNSNQPQHF.

The gene calls are TRBV29-1 and TRBJ1-1; D ambiguous. Looked up from germline, CDR1 is SQVTM and CDR2 is ANQGSEA. V was pared by 8 bases and J by 0 bases, with 13 bases between. The CDR3 is 13 residues long. The CDR3 here is CSLVGRLNTEAFF. The CDR3 region has the DNA TGCAGCTTAGTGGGCCGGCTGAACACTGAAGCTTTCTTT.

The chain couples TRBV24-1 to TRBJ2-6, with 11 bases fitting TRBD1. The germline CDR1 and CDR2 sequences are KGHDR and SFDVKD. V lost 5 bases to trimming and J lost 4 bases; unmatched junction nucleotides: 3. The length of the CDR3 is 16 residues. In DNA form, the CDR3 reads TGTGCCACCAGTGGGACAGGGGGCAGCGGGGCCAACGTCCTGACTTTC. It codes for CATSGTGGSGANVLTF.

This clonotype was counted a single time. The chain links TRBV10-3 to TRBJ1-2; D remains unclear. CDR1 ENHRY and CDR2 SYGVKD come from the germline V gene. The CDR3 loop spans 10 amino acids. With 4 bases removed from V and 8 bases from J, the gap between germline ends came to 5 bases. CDR3 nucleotides: TGTGCCATCAGTGCCCGCGGCTACACCTTC. It translates to CAISARGYTF.

Worth noting for this clonotype: No conserved phenylalanine or tryptophan is present at the end of the CDR3, so a read error is the likely explanation. This chain links TRBV2 with TRBJ2-5; D remains ambiguous. V was trimmed by 7 bases and J by 5 bases, leaving 17 bases between them. The CDR3 contains 14 residues. Per the germline V gene, CDR1 is SNHLY and CDR2 is FYNNEI. As DNA, the CDR3 is TGTGCCAGCACCCGATTTATTTGGATGGAGACCCAGTACATC. Translating gives CASTRFIWMETQYI.

The sample holds many counts of this clonotype. This chain joins TRBV12-3 or TRBV12-4 and TRBJ1-2; D is perhaps TRBD1 (5 bases). The CDR3 loop spans 13 amino acids. Trimming removed 1 base at V and 7 bases at J, with 10 bases between. DNA for the CDR3: TGTGCCAGCAGTTTAGGTCAGGGAAGTGGCTACACCTTC. Its translation: CASSLGQGSGYTF.

V gene TRBV7-9 combines with J gene TRBJ1-1, with D possibly being TRBD1 (5 bases). The germline CDR1 and CDR2 sequences are SEHNR and FQNEAQ (reference sequence). Trimming stripped 4 bases from V and 4 bases from J, with 13 bases between. The length of the CDR3 is 14 residues. The CDR3 nucleotides are TGTGCCAGCAGCTCTCGAAGGGGAGGCACTGAAGCTTTCTTT. Translated, it gives CASSSRRGGTEAFF.